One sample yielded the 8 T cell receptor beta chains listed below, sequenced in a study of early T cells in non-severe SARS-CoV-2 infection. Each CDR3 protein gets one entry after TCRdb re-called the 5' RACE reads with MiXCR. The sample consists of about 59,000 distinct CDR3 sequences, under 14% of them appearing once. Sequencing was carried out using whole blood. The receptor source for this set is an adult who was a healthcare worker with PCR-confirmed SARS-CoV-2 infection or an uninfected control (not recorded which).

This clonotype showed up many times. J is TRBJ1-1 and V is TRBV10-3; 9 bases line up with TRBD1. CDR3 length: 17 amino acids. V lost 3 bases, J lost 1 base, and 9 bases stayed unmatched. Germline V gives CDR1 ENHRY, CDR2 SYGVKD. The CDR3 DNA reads TGTGCCATCAGTGAACGGACAGGGGTGGGAGCGAACACTGAAGCTTTCTTT. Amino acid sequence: CAISERTGVGANTEAFF.

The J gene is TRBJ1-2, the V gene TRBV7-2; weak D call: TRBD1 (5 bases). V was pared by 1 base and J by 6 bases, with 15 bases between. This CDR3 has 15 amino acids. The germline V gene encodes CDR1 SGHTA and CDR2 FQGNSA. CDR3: CASSLGGGAADGYTF. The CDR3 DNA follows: TGTGCCAGCAGCTTAGGGGGAGGGGCGGCGGATGGCTACACCTTC.

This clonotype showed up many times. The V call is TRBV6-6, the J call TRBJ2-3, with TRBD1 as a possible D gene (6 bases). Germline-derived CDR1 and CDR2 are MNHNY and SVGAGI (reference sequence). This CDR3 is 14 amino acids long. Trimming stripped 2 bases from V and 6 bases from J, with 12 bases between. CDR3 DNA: TGTGCCAGCAGTTACGGGCCAGACAGGGATACGCAGTATTTT. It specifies CASSYGPDRDTQYF.

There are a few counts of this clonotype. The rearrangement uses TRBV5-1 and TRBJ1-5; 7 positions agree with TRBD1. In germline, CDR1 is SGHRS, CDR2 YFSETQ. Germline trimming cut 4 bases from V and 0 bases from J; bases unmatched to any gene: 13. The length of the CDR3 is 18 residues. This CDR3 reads CASSPDPTGAYSNQPQHF. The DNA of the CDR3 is TGCGCCAGCAGCCCCGATCCCACAGGGGCTTATAGCAATCAGCCCCAGCATTTT.

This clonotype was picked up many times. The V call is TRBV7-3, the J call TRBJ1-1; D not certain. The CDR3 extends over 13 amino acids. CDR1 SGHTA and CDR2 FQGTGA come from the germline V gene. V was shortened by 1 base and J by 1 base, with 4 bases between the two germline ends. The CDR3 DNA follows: TGTGCCAGCAGCTTAAGAACGAACACTGAAGCTTTCTTT. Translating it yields CASSLRTNTEAFF.

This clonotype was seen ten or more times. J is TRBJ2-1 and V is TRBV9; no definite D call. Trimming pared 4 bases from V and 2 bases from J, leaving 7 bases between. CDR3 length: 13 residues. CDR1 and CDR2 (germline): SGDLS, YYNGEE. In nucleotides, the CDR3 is TGTGCCAGCAGCACCAGGACCTACAATGAGCAGTTCTTC. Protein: CASSTRTYNEQFF.

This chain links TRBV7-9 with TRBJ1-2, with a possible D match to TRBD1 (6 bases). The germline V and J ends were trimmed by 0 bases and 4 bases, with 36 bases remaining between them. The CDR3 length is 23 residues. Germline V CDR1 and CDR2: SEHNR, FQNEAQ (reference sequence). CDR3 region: CASSLALDSGQHWPSDRGYGYTF. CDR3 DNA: TGTGCCAGCAGCTTAGCGCTTGACAGTGGACAGCATTGGCCCTCCGACCGTGGCTATGGCTACACCTTC.

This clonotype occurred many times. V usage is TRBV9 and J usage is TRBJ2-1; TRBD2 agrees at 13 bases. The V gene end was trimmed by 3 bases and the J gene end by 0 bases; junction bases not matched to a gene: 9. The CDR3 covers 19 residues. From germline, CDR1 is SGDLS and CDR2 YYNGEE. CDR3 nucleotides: TGTGCCAGCAGCGGTAGACTAGCGGGGGGCCCGAGCTCCTACAATGAGCAGTTCTTC. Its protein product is CASSGRLAGGPSSYNEQFF.